These T cell receptor beta chains were read from a single sample in a study of cytomegalovirus exposure and HLA in healthy donors. The protocol was immunoSEQ multiplex PCR, while the TCRdb copy is restricted to in-frame clones and leaves out a portion. The table includes 100,000 to 120,000 clones, over 85% detected once. The specimen sequenced was PBMCs. The receptors originated from a woman in her late teens or twenties in good health and CMV-seronegative. CDR3s include the opening cysteine and the closing phenylalanine or tryptophan. A D gene is named only where the DNA matches it firmly. Some rows have no size entry. The others give once, few or many, or a class for an expanded clone.

d_call	v_call	j_call	clone_size	cdr3_aa	cdr3_nt
TRBD1	TRBV9	TRBJ1-2	once	CASSGDRHYGYTF	TGTGCCAGCAGCGGGGACAGGCACTATGGCTACACCTTC
TRBD1	TRBV28	TRBJ2-7	-	CASSLNLQGAARYF	TGTGCCAGCAGTTTAAATTTGCAGGGGGCTGCGCGGTACTTC
-	TRBV6-4	TRBJ2-3	-	CASSRTASTDTQYF	TGTGCCAGCAGCAGGACAGCGAGCACAGATACGCAGTATTTT
TRBD2	TRBV6-5	TRBJ2-1	-	CASSPLAGDNEQFF	TGTGCCAGCAGTCCTCTAGCGGGGGACAATGAGCAGTTCTTC
TRBD2	TRBV27	TRBJ2-1	-	CASSSETSGLSYNEQFF	TGTGCCAGCAGTTCCGAGACTAGCGGACTTAGCTACAATGAGCAGTTCTTC
TRBD1	TRBV19	TRBJ1-5	-	CASSMGQGNQPQHF	TGTGCCAGTAGTATGGGACAGGGCAATCAGCCCCAGCATTTT
-	TRBV7-2	TRBJ1-5	-	CASSLTVGEQPQHF	TGTGCCAGCAGCTTAACGGTCGGGGAACAGCCCCAGCATTTT
-	TRBV5-1	TRBJ2-7	once	CASSFDSNRLYEQYF	TGCGCCAGCAGCTTTGACTCCAACCGACTCTACGAGCAGTACTTC
TRBD2	TRBV4-3	TRBJ2-2	-	CASSPGLAGGPGTGELFF	TGCGCCAGCAGCCCGGGACTAGCGGGGGGGCCTGGCACCGGGGAGCTGTTTTTT
-	TRBV18	TRBJ1-5	-	CASSPGGVGQPQHF	TGTGCCAGCTCACCAGGAGGGGTGGGTCAGCCCCAGCATTTT
TRBD1	TRBV11-3	TRBJ1-1	-	CASSRKTRDRGRTEAFF	TGTGCCAGCAGCAGGAAGACCCGGGACAGGGGGCGGACTGAAGCTTTCTTT
-	TRBV7-3	TRBJ1-2	-	CASSPAGARSNGYTF	TGTGCCAGCAGCCCCGCAGGGGCCCGCTCAAATGGCTACACCTTC
-	TRBV5-4	TRBJ2-3	-	CASSFGSEGLVDTQYF	TGTGCCAGCAGCTTTGGCTCGGAGGGATTGGTAGATACGCAGTATTTT
TRBD1	TRBV7-8	TRBJ1-1	-	CASSSMTGVMNTEAFF	TGTGCCAGCAGTTCGATGACAGGGGTCATGAACACTGAAGCTTTCTTT
-	TRBV2	TRBJ1-5	-	CASSEQRRDQPQHF	TGTGCCAGCAGTGAACAGCGGAGGGATCAGCCCCAGCATTTT
TRBD2	TRBV13	TRBJ2-7	-	CASTQKAGSSYEQYF	TGTGCCAGCACCCAGAAAGCGGGGTCCTCCTACGAGCAGTACTTC
TRBD1	TRBV6-1	TRBJ2-7	-	CASTSSTGVTREYF	TGTGCCAGCACCTCTTCCACAGGGGTAACCAGGGAGTACTTC
-	TRBV6-4	TRBJ2-3	few	CASSDTRADTQYF	TGTGCCAGCAGTGATACTAGGGCAGATACGCAGTATTTT
-	TRBV19	TRBJ2-7	-	CASSTGGTYEQYF	TGTGCCAGTAGTACCGGCGGTACCTACGAGCAGTACTTC
-	TRBV5-1	TRBJ1-1	-	CASSAIQANTEAFF	TGCGCCAGCAGCGCAATACAGGCGAACACTGAAGCTTTCTTT
-	TRBV19	TRBJ2-7	-	CASSSGRYEQYF	TGTGCCAGTAGTTCGGGAAGATACGAGCAGTACTTC
-	TRBV19	TRBJ2-1	once	CASRVGAQVYNEQFF	TGTGCCAGTAGGGTAGGGGCCCAAGTCTACAATGAGCAGTTCTTC
TRBD1	TRBV10-3	TRBJ2-2	-	CAIRRATGGSGELFF	TGTGCCATCAGGAGGGCGACAGGGGGGTCCGGGGAGCTGTTTTTT
TRBD1	TRBV15	TRBJ1-1	few	CATSLGQGGTEAFF	TGTGCCACCAGCCTCGGACAGGGAGGCACTGAAGCTTTCTTT
-	TRBV7-3	TRBJ1-1	-	CASSPTGGGTEAFF	TGTGCCAGCAGCCCTACGGGAGGGGGCACTGAAGCTTTCTTT
-	TRBV2	TRBJ1-2	-	CASSDRAGGYTF	TGTGCCAGCAGTGACAGGGCCGGAGGCTACACCTTC
-	TRBV9	TRBJ2-2	-	CASSVVPQRGYGELFF	TGTGCCAGCAGCGTAGTACCCCAGCGAGGGTACGGGGAGCTGTTTTTT
TRBD1	TRBV4-3	TRBJ2-7	-	CASSQDWGAGGNEQYF	TGCGCCAGCAGCCAAGACTGGGGGGCAGGGGGCAACGAGCAGTACTTC
-	TRBV5-1	TRBJ2-3	once	CASSPIALAASTDTQYF	TGCGCCAGCAGCCCCATAGCCCTCGCGGCAAGCACAGATACGCAGTATTTT
-	TRBV4-2	TRBJ2-3	-	CASSLKGDTQYF	TGTGCCAGCAGCCTAAAGGGGGATACGCAGTATTTT
TRBD1	TRBV11-2	TRBJ2-3	-	CASSATGNTDTQYF	TGTGCCAGCAGCGCGACAGGGAACACAGATACGCAGTATTTT
TRBD2	TRBV30	TRBJ2-5	-	CAWTSGRQYQETQYF	TGTGCCTGGACTAGCGGGAGACAATACCAAGAGACCCAGTACTTC
TRBD2	TRBV29-1	TRBJ2-1	once	CSAQASGRYNEQFF	TGCAGCGCCCAAGCTAGCGGGAGGTACAATGAGCAGTTCTTC
TRBD2	TRBV5-1	TRBJ2-3	-	CASSVLTLAGGDTDTQYF	TGCGCCAGCAGCGTGCTGACTCTAGCGGGAGGGGACACAGATACGCAGTATTTT
-	TRBV9	TRBJ2-7	-	CASSAGTPSYEQYF	TGTGCCAGCAGCGCAGGGACACCCTCCTACGAGCAGTACTTC
-	TRBV28	TRBJ1-1	-	CASTVLGGTEAFF	TGTGCCAGCACCGTACTAGGGGGCACTGAAGCTTTCTTT
-	TRBV4-2	TRBJ2-2	-	CASSQGRTGELFF	TGTGCCAGCAGCCAAGGCAGGACCGGGGAGCTGTTTTTT
TRBD1	TRBV7-9	TRBJ1-5	-	CASTGQGGNQPQHF	TGTGCCAGCACCGGACAGGGGGGCAATCAGCCCCAGCATTTT
-	TRBV5-1	TRBJ2-1	-	CASSQGLRPNEQFF	TGCGCCAGCAGCCAGGGACTCCGCCCCAATGAGCAGTTCTTC
TRBD2	TRBV2	TRBJ2-2	-	CASSVSGATGELFF	TGTGCCAGCAGTGTTAGCGGGGCCACCGGGGAGCTGTTTTTT
-	TRBV5-4	TRBJ2-7	-	CASSSTSGTSSYEQYF	TGTGCCAGCAGCTCAACCTCGGGCACTAGCTCCTACGAGCAGTACTTC
TRBD1	TRBV27	TRBJ2-7	-	CASSRDQGAQYF	TGTGCCAGCAGTAGGGACCAGGGGGCCCAGTACTTC
-	TRBV15	TRBJ1-6	-	CATSRGDGGSPLHF	TGTGCCACCAGCAGAGGGGATGGGGGGTCACCCCTCCACTTT
-	TRBV19	TRBJ1-5	-	CASSMLGAGSNQPQHF	TGTGCCAGTAGTATGTTGGGGGCTGGTAGCAATCAGCCCCAGCATTTT
-	TRBV6-4	TRBJ2-1	-	CASSALYFTAATYNEQFF	TGTGCCAGCAGTGCCTTATATTTTACAGCGGCGACCTACAATGAGCAGTTCTTC
TRBD1	TRBV9	TRBJ2-7	-	CASSAFSGTGASGEQYF	TGTGCCAGCAGCGCCTTCTCCGGGACAGGGGCTTCGGGCGAGCAGTACTTC
-	TRBV29-1	TRBJ2-7	-	CSVERRMAGLVDEQYF	TGCAGCGTTGAAAGGCGAATGGCGGGATTGGTGGACGAGCAGTACTTC
TRBD1	TRBV27	TRBJ1-3	-	CASSWDRESSGNTIYF	TGTGCCAGCAGTTGGGACAGGGAGAGCTCTGGAAACACCATATATTTT
TRBD1	TRBV30	TRBJ1-6	-	CAWTVGTGYSPLHF	TGTGCCTGGACAGTGGGGACAGGGTATTCACCCCTCCACTTT
TRBD1	TRBV27	TRBJ1-2	-	CASKGAAKGYGYTF	TGTGCCAGCAAGGGGGCAGCCAAGGGCTATGGCTACACCTTC
TRBD1	TRBV9	TRBJ1-2	-	CASSGRDRVRGGYTF	TGTGCCAGCAGCGGACGGGACAGGGTAAGGGGTGGCTACACCTTC
-	TRBV7-2	TRBJ1-3	-	CASSLAVASGNTIYF	TGTGCCAGCAGCTTAGCGGTAGCTTCTGGAAACACCATATATTTT
TRBD2	TRBV6-6	TRBJ2-7	-	CASAFGASGTYEQYF	TGTGCCAGCGCATTCGGGGCTAGCGGTACCTACGAGCAGTACTTC
-	TRBV29-1	TRBJ2-2	-	CSVDGQQTGELFF	TGCAGCGTTGACGGACAGCAAACCGGGGAGCTGTTTTTT
TRBD1	TRBV27	TRBJ2-7	-	CASSPGQYYEQYF	TGTGCCAGCAGTCCGGGACAGTACTACGAGCAGTACTTC
TRBD1	TRBV11-3	TRBJ2-7	-	CASSLAAGGEDEQYF	TGTGCCAGCAGCTTAGCGGCAGGGGGAGAAGACGAGCAGTACTTC
TRBD1	TRBV5-1	TRBJ2-7	-	CASSWIVGQELASYEQYF	TGCGCCAGCAGCTGGATTGTTGGACAGGAGCTAGCCTCCTACGAGCAGTACTTC
-	TRBV30	TRBJ1-4	-	CAWKSQKLFF	TGTGCCTGGAAATCTCAAAAACTGTTTTTT
-	TRBV5-4	TRBJ1-1	-	CASSLAGGLNTEAFF	TGTGCCAGCAGCTTGGCCGGGGGGCTGAACACTGAAGCTTTCTTT
TRBD2	TRBV12-5	TRBJ2-3	-	CASGFSGRAGDTQYF	TGTGCTAGTGGTTTTAGCGGGAGGGCAGGAGATACGCAGTATTTT